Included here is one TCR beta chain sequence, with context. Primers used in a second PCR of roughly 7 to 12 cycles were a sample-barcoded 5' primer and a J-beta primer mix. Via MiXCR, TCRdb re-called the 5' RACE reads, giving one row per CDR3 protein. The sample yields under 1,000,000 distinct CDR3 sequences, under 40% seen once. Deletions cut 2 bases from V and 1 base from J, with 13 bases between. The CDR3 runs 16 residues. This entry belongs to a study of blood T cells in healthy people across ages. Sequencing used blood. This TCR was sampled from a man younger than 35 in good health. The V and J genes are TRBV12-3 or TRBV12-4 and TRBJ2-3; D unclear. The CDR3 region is CASSLSAGGGTDTQYF. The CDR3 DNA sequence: TGTGCCAGCAGTTTAAGTGCTGGTGGGGGCACAGATACGCAGTATTTT.